This T cell receptor beta chain was found in a study of response to subunit inactivated influenza vaccine. With regard to this clonotype: No antigen is known for it.

Study-level points and caveats: It was suggested by the authors that few new T cells are recruited by each seasonal influenza vaccination.

The V and J ends lost 7 bases and 1 base respectively, with 14 bases between them. The CDR3 extends over 15 amino acids. MiXCR, applied by TCRdb to the RT-PCR reads, yields one record per CDR3 protein. Here the sample spans 540,000 or so distinct CDR3 sequences, over 10% being singletons. This TCR was sampled from a middle-aged man who received an inactivated influenza vaccine. The sample in question was PBMCs from blood, obtained more than 35 days after vaccination. The chain recombines TRBV12-3 or TRBV12-4 with TRBJ1-5; no reliable D call. CDR3 residues: CASTERAPSNQPQHF. CDR3 bases: TGTGCCAGCACTGAGAGGGCTCCGAGCAATCAGCCCCAGCATTTT.